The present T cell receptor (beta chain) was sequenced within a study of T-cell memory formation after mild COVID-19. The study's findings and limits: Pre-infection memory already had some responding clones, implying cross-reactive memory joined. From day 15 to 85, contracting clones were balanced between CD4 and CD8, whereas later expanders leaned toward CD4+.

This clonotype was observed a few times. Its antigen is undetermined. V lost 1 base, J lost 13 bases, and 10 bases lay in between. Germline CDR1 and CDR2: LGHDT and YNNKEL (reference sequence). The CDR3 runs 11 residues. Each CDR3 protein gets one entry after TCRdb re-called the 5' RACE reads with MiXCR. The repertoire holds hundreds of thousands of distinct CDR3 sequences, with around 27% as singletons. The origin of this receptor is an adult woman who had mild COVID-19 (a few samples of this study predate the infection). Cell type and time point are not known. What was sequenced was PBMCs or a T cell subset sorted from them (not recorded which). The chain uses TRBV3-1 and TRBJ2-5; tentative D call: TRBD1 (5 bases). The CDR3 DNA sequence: TGTGCCAGCAGCCAAGGGACAACTTGGTACTTC. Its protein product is CASSQGTTWYF.